This TCR beta chain was observed in a study of cytomegalovirus exposure and HLA in healthy donors. Study conclusions and caveats: The study dropped some indistinguishable V segments, TRBV6-2 and TRBV6-3 among them. The study had only CMV serostatus as immune exposure information.

This PCR relied on a set of 60 Vbeta primers and 13 Jbeta primers. The data were produced by immunoSEQ multiplex PCR, yet TCRdb's version contains in-frame clones alone and is incomplete. The data contain 180,000 or so clones, 80% to 90% of them singletons. As concerns this clone: Its antigen is unidentified.

The ends lost 4 bases at V and 4 bases at J; junction bases unmatched: 11. The CDR3 extends over 15 amino acids. CDR1 and CDR2 from the germline V gene are SGHRS and YFSETQ. This clonotype was sampled from a man aged 18 to 30 in good health and CMV-seropositive. The chain employs TRBV5-1 and TRBJ2-7; 7 bases agree with TRBD2. The sequencing input was PBMCs. CDR3 amino acids: CASSGGRAGEYEQYF. CDR3 sequence (DNA): TGCGCCAGCAGCGGCGGGCGGGCGGGAGAATACGAGCAGTACTTC.